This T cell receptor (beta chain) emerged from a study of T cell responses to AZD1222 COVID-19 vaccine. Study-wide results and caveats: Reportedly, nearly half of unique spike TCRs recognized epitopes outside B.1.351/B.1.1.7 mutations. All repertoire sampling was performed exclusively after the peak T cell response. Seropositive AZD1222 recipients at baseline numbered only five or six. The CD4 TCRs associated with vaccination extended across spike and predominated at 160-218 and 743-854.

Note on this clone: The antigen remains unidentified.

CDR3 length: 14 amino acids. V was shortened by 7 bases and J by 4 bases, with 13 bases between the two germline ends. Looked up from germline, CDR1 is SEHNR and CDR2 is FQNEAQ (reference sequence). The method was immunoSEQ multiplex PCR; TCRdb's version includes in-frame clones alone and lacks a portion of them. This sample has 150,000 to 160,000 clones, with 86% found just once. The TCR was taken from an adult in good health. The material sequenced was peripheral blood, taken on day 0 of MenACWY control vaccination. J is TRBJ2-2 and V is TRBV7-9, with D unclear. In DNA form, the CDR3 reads TGTGCCAGCACCCCTCCTACGCGCACCGGGGAGCTGTTTTTT. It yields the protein CASTPPTRTGELFF.